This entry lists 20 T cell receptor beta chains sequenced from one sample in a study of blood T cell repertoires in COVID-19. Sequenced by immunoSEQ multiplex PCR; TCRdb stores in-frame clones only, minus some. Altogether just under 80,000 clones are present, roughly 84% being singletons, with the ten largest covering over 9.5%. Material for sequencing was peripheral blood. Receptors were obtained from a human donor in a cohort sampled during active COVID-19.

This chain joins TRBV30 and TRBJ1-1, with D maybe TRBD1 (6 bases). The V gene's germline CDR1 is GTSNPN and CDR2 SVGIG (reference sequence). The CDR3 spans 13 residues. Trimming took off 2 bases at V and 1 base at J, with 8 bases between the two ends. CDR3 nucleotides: TGTGCCTGGAGTCGGACAGAGAACACTGAAGCTTTCTTT. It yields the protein CAWSRTENTEAFF.

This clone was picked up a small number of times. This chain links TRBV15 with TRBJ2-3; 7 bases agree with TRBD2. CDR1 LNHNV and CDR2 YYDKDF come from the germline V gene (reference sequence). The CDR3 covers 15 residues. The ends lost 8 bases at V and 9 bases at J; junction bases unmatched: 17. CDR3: CATCKGGLREGTQYF. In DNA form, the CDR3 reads TGTGCCACCTGCAAGGGCGGCTTAAGGGAGGGGACGCAGTATTTT.

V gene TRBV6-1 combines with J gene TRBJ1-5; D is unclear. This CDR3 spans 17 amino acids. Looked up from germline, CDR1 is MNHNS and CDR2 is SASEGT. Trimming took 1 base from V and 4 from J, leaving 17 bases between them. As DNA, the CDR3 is TGTGCCAGCAGTGAAGAGAGAGGAGCGCCGGATAATCAGCCCCAGCATTTT. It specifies CASSEERGAPDNQPQHF.

The CDR3 DNA sequence: TGTGCCAGCAGTGAATTGGCGGGGGGGAGCACAGATACGCAGTATTTT. It specifies CASSELAGGSTDTQYF. The chain uses TRBV6-1 and TRBJ2-3; 9 nucleotides align to TRBD2. Germline loops: CDR1 MNHNS, CDR2 SASEGT. This CDR3 spans 16 amino acids. Trimming cost V 2 bases and J 0 bases; bases outside gene matches: 3.

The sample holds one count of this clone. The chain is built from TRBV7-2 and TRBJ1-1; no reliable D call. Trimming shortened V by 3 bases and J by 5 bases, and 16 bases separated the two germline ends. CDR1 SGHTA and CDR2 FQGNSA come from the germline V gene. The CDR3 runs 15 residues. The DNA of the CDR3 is TGTGCCAGCAGCTTTGGGTCCTCCTACGGGACTGAAGCTTTCTTT. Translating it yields CASSFGSSYGTEAFF.

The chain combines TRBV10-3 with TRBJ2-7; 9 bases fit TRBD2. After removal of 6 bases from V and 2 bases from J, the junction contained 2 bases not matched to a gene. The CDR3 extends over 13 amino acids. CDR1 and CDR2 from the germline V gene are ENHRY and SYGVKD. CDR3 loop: CAIRGTSPYEQYF. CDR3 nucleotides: TGTGCCATCAGGGGGACTAGCCCCTACGAGCAGTACTTC.

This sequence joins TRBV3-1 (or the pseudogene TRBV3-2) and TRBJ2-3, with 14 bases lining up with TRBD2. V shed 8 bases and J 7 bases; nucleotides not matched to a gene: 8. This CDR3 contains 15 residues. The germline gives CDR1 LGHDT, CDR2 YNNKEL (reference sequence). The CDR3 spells CASGGTSGSGNTQYF. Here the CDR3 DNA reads TGTGCCAGCGGCGGGACTAGCGGGAGTGGGAATACGCAGTATTTT.

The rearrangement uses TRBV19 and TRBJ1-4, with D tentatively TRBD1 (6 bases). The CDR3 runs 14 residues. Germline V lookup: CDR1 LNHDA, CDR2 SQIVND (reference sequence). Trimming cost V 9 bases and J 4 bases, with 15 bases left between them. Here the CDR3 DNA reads TGTGCCAGCCGAACAGGGTTCATTAATGAAAAACTGTTTTTT. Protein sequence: CASRTGFINEKLFF. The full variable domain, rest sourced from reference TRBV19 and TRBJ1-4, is DGGITQSPKYLFRKEGQNVTLSCEQNLNHDAMYWYRQDPGQGLRLIYYSQIVNDFQKGDIAEGYSVSREKKESFPLTVTSAQKNPTAFYLCASRTGFINEKLFFGSGTQLSVL.

The CDR3 DNA reads TGTGCCAGCAGCTTCCGGACTAGCGGGGGGCGTGGTGAGCAGTTCTTC. This translates into CASSFRTSGGRGEQFF. The V call is TRBV3-1 (or the pseudogene TRBV3-2), the J call TRBJ2-1, with 14 bases that match TRBD2. V lost 5 bases to trimming and J lost 9 bases; unmatched junction nucleotides: 9. This CDR3 region has 16 residues. CDR1 is LGHDT, CDR2 YNNKEL, per germline (reference sequence).

The CDR3: CASSLAGIYGYTF. Written as DNA, the CDR3 is TGCGCCAGCAGCTTGGCGGGAATCTATGGCTACACCTTC. The chain carries TRBV5-1 and TRBJ1-2; D unresolved. The CDR3 loop spans 13 amino acids. Germline-derived CDR1 and CDR2 are SGHRS and YFSETQ. Trimming stripped 0 bases from V and 4 bases from J, with 7 bases between.

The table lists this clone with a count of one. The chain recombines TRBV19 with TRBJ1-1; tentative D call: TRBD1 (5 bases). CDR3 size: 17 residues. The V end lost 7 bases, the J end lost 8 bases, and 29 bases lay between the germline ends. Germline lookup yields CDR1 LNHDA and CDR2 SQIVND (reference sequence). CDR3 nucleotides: TGTGCCAGTATATCACTGGAGGGAGGACACTCGCTCCCAGAAGCTTTCTTT. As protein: CASISLEGGHSLPEAFF.

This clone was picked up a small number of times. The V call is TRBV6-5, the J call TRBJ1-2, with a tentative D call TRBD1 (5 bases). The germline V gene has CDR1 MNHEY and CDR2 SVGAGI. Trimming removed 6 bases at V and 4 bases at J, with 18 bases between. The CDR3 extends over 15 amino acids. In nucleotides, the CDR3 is TGTGCCAGCAGGGGCAGGGCAGGGTTTCCCTATGGCTACACCTTC. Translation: CASRGRAGFPYGYTF.

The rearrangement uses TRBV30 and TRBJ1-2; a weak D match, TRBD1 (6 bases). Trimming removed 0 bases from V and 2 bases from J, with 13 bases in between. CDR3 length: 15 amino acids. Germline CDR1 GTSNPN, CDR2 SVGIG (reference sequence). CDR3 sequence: CAWSVGGSRNYGYTF. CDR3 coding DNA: TGTGCCTGGAGTGTAGGGGGTTCCAGGAACTATGGCTACACCTTC.

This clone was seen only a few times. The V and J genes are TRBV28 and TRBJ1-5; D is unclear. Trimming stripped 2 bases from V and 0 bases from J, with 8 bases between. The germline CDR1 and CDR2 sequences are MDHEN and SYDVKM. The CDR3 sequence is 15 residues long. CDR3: CASSLGGHSNQPQHF. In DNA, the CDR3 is TGTGCCAGCAGTTTAGGTGGCCATAGCAATCAGCCCCAGCATTTT.

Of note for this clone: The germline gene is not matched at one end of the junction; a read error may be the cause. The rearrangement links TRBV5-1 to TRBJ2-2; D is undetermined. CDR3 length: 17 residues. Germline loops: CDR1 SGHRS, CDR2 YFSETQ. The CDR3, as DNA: TGCGCCAGCAGCCCCGCTTCCGCCACCCCGAACATCGGGGAGCTGTTTTTT. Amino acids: CASSPASATPNIGELFF.

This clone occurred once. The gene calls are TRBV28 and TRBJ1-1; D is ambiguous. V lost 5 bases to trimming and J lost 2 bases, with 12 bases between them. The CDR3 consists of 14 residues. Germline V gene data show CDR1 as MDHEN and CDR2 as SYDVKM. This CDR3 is CASSIDSINTEAFF. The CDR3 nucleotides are TGTGCCAGCAGTATAGACTCTATTAACACTGAAGCTTTCTTT.

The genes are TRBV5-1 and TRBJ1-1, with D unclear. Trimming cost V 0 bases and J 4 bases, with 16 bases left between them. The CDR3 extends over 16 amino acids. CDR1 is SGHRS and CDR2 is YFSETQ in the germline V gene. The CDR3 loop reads CASSLASRVGSTEAFF. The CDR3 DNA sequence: TGCGCCAGCAGCTTGGCCTCACGGGTTGGATCCACTGAAGCTTTCTTT. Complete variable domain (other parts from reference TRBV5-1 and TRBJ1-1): KAGVTQTPRYLIKTRGQQVTLSCSPISGHRSVSWYQQTPGQGLQFLFEYFSETQRNKGNFPGRFSGRQFSNSRSEMNVSTLELGDSALYLCASSLASRVGSTEAFFGQGTRLTVV.

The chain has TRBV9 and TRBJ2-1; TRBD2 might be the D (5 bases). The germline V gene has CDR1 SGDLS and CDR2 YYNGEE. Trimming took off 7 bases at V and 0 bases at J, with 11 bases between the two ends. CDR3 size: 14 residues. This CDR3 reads CASGGGGSYNEQFF. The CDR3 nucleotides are TGTGCCAGCGGAGGTGGAGGCTCCTACAATGAGCAGTTCTTC. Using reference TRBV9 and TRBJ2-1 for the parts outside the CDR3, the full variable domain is DSGVTQTPKHLITATGQRVTLRCSPRSGDLSVYWYQQSLDQGLQFLIQYYNGEERAKGNILERFSAQQFPDLHSELNLSSLELGDSALYFCASGGGGSYNEQFFGPGTRLTVL.

Written as DNA, the CDR3 is TGTGCCAGCAGCTTAGATCCCTCTCAAGAGACCCAGTACTTC. This encodes CASSLDPSQETQYF. The rearrangement joins TRBV11-2 to TRBJ2-5; D is ambiguous. CDR3 length: 14 residues. Per germline, CDR1 SGHAT and CDR2 FQNNGV. Trimming removed 0 bases from V and 2 bases from J, with 7 bases in between.

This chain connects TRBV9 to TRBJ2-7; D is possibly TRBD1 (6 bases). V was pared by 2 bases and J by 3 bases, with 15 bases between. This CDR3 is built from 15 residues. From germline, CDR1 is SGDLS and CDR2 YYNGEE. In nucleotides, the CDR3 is TGTGCCAGCAGCGTCGCAACAGGGCTGGTCTACGAGCAGTACTTC. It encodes CASSVATGLVYEQYF.